The subject of this entry is one TCR beta chain. Antigen unknown. The CDR3 covers 14 residues. V was clipped by 7 bases and J by 0 bases, with 12 bases between them. Template switching created a universal primer site, and the cDNA included unique molecular identifiers. TCRdb reprocessed the 5' RACE reads via MiXCR and lists one record per CDR3 protein. The table includes some 300,000 distinct CDR3 sequences, over 9% detected once. The entry originates in a study of identical twins. Whole-study results and caveats: Within cord blood, abundant beta clonotypes carried fewer insertions, but memory repertoires showed no such trend.

The same sample was also studied in work on yellow fever vaccine responses in identical twins.

The origin of this receptor is a woman aged 18 to 35 in good health. The sample comprised CD8+ T cells sorted from blood. The chain couples TRBV12-3 or TRBV12-4 to TRBJ1-1; D gene ambiguous. The DNA for the CDR3 is TGTGCCAGCACCCTAGACGGGGTGAACACTGAAGCTTTCTTT. Translated: CASTLDGVNTEAFF.